Listed below are T cell receptor beta chains from one sample, sequenced in a study of blood T cell repertoires in COVID-19. Using immunoSEQ multiplex PCR, the repertoire was profiled, and TCRdb retains in-frame clones only, with some absent. The sample carries about 92,000 clones, 72% recorded once. Sequenced: peripheral blood. All receptors come from a woman aged 55-69 years in a cohort sampled during active or convalescent COVID-19. CDR3s include the opening cysteine and the closing phenylalanine or tryptophan. Fields, in order: CDR3 length, D gene, clone size, J gene, V gene, CDR3 DNA, CDR3 protein. A D gene is named only where the DNA matches it firmly. The size of a clone is reported for some rows only, either as once, few or many, or as a class for expanded clones.

15 | . | . | TRBJ1-2 | TRBV19 | TGTGCCAGTAGTAGCCCTTGGGGCCATCGCTATGGCTACACCTTC | CASSSPWGHRYGYTF
16 | TRBD1 | . | TRBJ1-6 | TRBV3-1/TRBV3-2 | TGTGCCAGCAGCCGCCGGACAGGGGCCGCTAATTCACCCCTCCACTTT | CASSRRTGAANSPLHF
15 | . | . | TRBJ1-2 | TRBV18 | TGTGCCAGCTCACAGGCGGGGGGAACTAACTATGGCTACACCTTC | CASSQAGGTNYGYTF
15 | TRBD2 | . | TRBJ2-7 | TRBV5-4 | TGTGCCAGCAGCTATAGCGGGGGGGGCGCCTACGAGCAGTACTTC | CASSYSGGGAYEQYF
14 | . | few | TRBJ2-2 | TRBV14 | TGTGCCAGCAGCCGAAGGACAGACACCGGGGAGCTGTTTTTT | CASSRRTDTGELFF
18 | . | . | TRBJ1-1 | TRBV9 | TGTGCCAGCAGCGTATCGGACGTCGTGGGGCGGGGAAACACTGAAGCTTTCTTT | CASSVSDVVGRGNTEAFF
15 | . | . | TRBJ2-3 | TRBV7-7 | TGTGCCAGCAGCTTAAGTGGCAGTCGCACAGATACGCAGTATTTT | CASSLSGSRTDTQYF
16 | . | . | TRBJ1-4 | TRBV5-1 | TGCGCCAGCAGCTTGGCCCCACAGGGTTCGAATGAAAAACTGTTTTTT | CASSLAPQGSNEKLFF
17 | TRBD1 | . | TRBJ2-3 | TRBV5-1 | TGCGCCAGCAGCTTGGGGGTGGACAGGGGGCTAGCAGATACGCAGTATTTT | CASSLGVDRGLADTQYF
17 | TRBD2 | . | TRBJ2-1 | TRBV3-1/TRBV3-2 | TGTGCCAGCAGCCAATATCGACTAGCGTTGTCAGACAATGAGCAGTTCTTC | CASSQYRLALSDNEQFF
11 | . | . | TRBJ2-7 | TRBV10-3 | TGTGCCACCGGACAGACCTACGAGCAGTACTTC | CATGQTYEQYF
14 | . | . | TRBJ1-2 | TRBV6-2/TRBV6-3 | TGTGCCAGCAGTTTAAGTAGTCAAGCCTATGGCTACACCTTC | CASSLSSQAYGYTF
15 | . | . | TRBJ2-3 | TRBV29-1 | TGCAGCGTTGAACCCGGTTTGCCCGCCACAGATACGCAGTATTTT | CSVEPGLPATDTQYF
15 | . | . | TRBJ1-4 | TRBV7-8 | TGTGCCAGCACCAGGGAGGGCTTGGGTAATGAAAAACTGTTTTTT | CASTREGLGNEKLFF
16 | . | . | TRBJ2-3 | TRBV7-8 | TGTGCCAGCAGCAAACCCCCTAGCCACCCCACAGATACGCAGTATTTT | CASSKPPSHPTDTQYF
16 | TRBD2 | . | TRBJ2-7 | TRBV28 | TGTGCCAGCAGTTTATATCCCCCCCAGCGGGGGTACGAGCAGTACTTC | CASSLYPPQRGYEQYF
14 | . | . | TRBJ1-1 | TRBV2 | TGTGCCAGCAGTTGGGAGGGAGGTATCACTGAAGCTTTCTTT | CASSWEGGITEAFF
14 | TRBD2 | . | TRBJ2-2 | TRBV29-1 | TGCAGCGCTCCATTAGCGGGGTGGACCGGGGAGCTGTTTTTT | CSAPLAGWTGELFF
15 | . | . | TRBJ2-7 | TRBV7-2 | TGTGCCAGCAGCCCAATAGGTCCACAGACCTACGAGCAGTACTTC | CASSPIGPQTYEQYF
13 | . | . | TRBJ1-2 | TRBV10-1 | TGCGCCAGCTCCAGCGCCCAAAACTATGGCTACACCTTC | CASSSAQNYGYTF
14 | . | few | TRBJ2-7 | TRBV24-1 | TGTGCCACCAGTGCGGCAGGGTATCCCTACGAGCAGTACTTC | CATSAAGYPYEQYF
17 | TRBD2 | . | TRBJ2-3 | TRBV4-2 | TGTGCCAGCAGCCAACCCGGGACTAGCGGTCTCACAGATACGCAGTATTTT | CASSQPGTSGLTDTQYF
14 | . | . | TRBJ2-3 | TRBV15 | TGTGCCACCAGCCCCCCGGGGGGAGGGGGGGCGCAGTATTTT | CATSPPGGGGAQYF
16 | TRBD2 | . | TRBJ2-2 | TRBV5-1 | TGCGCCAGCAGACCCCACTCCGGGGGGTTAACCGGGGAGCTGTTTTTT | CASRPHSGGLTGELFF